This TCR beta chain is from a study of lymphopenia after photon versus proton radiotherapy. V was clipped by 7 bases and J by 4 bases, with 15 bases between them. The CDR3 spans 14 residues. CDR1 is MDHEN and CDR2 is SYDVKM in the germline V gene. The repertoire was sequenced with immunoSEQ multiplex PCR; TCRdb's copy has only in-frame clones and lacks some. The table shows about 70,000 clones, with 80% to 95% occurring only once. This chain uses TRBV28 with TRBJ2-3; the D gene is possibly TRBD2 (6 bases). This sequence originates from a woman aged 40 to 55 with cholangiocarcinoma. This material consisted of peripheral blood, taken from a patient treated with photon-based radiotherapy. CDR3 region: CASTPIAGPDTQYF. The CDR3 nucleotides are TGTGCCAGCACCCCCATTGCGGGACCAGATACGCAGTATTTT.